The sample holds a few counts of the clone carrying this T cell receptor beta chain. The antigen is not known. Each CDR3 protein is one row after TCRdb ran MiXCR on the 5' RACE reads. The sample shows approximately 540,000 distinct CDR3 sequences, about 13% of them seen only once. This specimen belongs to a study of CD8 T cells in ankylosing spondylitis. Study results and limitations: Within ankylosing spondylitis blood, a TCR beta motif made up of roughly eight highly homologous variants appeared to be characteristic.

V was trimmed by 4 bases and J by 7 bases, leaving 11 bases between them. This CDR3 is 13 amino acids long. Germline V lookup: CDR1 SNHLY, CDR2 FYNNEI. The sequence was obtained from a male donor with ankylosing spondylitis. The sequenced sample consisted of blood, either unsorted or a sorted T cell fraction (not recorded which). The chain links TRBV2 to TRBJ2-1; D is perhaps TRBD2 (5 bases). DNA for the CDR3: TGTGCCAGCAGTGCCGGGGAATTGAATGAGCAGTTCTTC. Amino acids: CASSAGELNEQFF.